The rows below give T cell receptor beta chains drawn from one sample of a study of blood T cell repertoires in COVID-19. The data were produced by immunoSEQ multiplex PCR, yet TCRdb's version contains in-frame clones alone and is incomplete. The sample has about 100,000 clones, about 80% seen once; the top ten hold roughly 12%. The specimen was peripheral blood. All receptors derive from a woman in her sixties or seventies with acute or convalescent COVID-19. Both conserved end residues are part of each CDR3.

V: TRBV14; J: TRBJ1-2; CDR3: CASSQSGYGYTF
V: TRBV2; J: TRBJ2-1; CDR3: CASTLWTSANNEQFF
V: TRBV2; J: TRBJ1-1; CDR3: CASSPLAQGNTEAFF
V: TRBV7-2; J: TRBJ1-1; CDR3: CASSLGAAAEAFF
V: TRBV19; J: TRBJ2-3; CDR3: CASPGEPDTQYF
V: TRBV18; J: TRBJ2-2; CDR3: CASSPSTSGGATGELFF
V: TRBV5-5; J: TRBJ2-3; CDR3: CASSRGPDTQYF
V: TRBV28; J: TRBJ2-1; CDR3: CASSLSTRGGGNEQFF
V: TRBV9; J: TRBJ2-3; CDR3: CASSAYTGTQYF
V: TRBV19; J: TRBJ2-2; CDR3: CASSLTGTGAWNTGELFF
V: TRBV27; J: TRBJ1-1; CDR3: CASSFWGGTEAFF
V: TRBV12-3/TRBV12-4; J: TRBJ2-1; CDR3: CASNFESYNEQFF
V: TRBV3-1/TRBV3-2; J: TRBJ2-7; CDR3: CASSQNTGSTEQYF
V: TRBV30; J: TRBJ1-1; CDR3: CAWRFFAQGDTEAFF
V: TRBV21-1; J: TRBJ2-7; CDR3: CASSPKGGNREQYF
V: TRBV7-9; J: TRBJ2-1; CDR3: CASCWGAYNEQFF
V: TRBV19; J: TRBJ1-1; CDR3: CASVDGGRSNTEAFF
V: TRBV30; J: TRBJ1-2; CDR3: CAWREGSLIITF
V: TRBV18; J: TRBJ2-3; CDR3: CASSHPAVGRDTQYF
V: TRBV30; J: TRBJ1-6; CDR3: CAWSGSGGPGSPLHF
V: TRBV5-1; J: TRBJ1-1; CDR3: CASSQQANTEAFF
V: TRBV12-3/TRBV12-4; J: TRBJ1-5; CDR3: CASSQGTSQPQHF
V: TRBV7-8; J: TRBJ1-2; CDR3: CASSLATGTYGYTF
V: TRBV5-1; J: TRBJ1-2; CDR3: CASSLLSRGSDGYTF
V: TRBV5-1; J: TRBJ1-6; CDR3: CASSEGVLRSPLHF
V: TRBV6-5; J: TRBJ2-3; CDR3: CASGTGLTDTQYF
V: TRBV4-2; J: TRBJ2-5; CDR3: CASSQDLRGRKETQYF
V: TRBV30; J: TRBJ1-5; CDR3: CAWSVGASQHF
V: TRBV19; J: TRBJ2-5; CDR3: CASSIERSGGAWETQYF
V: TRBV19; J: TRBJ1-5; CDR3: CASSIDRGPVSNQPQHF